A selection of T cell receptor beta chains follows, all from one sample in a study of T cells after yellow fever vaccination. Each CDR3 protein is one row after TCRdb ran MiXCR on the 5' RACE reads. The sample contains about 350,000 distinct CDR3 sequences, roughly 7.5% of which appear only once. The starting material was PBMCs, obtained more than 35 days after the first yellow fever vaccination. The receptors were sampled from a man aged 18-30 years who received the YFV17D yellow fever vaccine. Both conserved end residues are part of each CDR3. Each record gives: V gene, CDR3 length, D gene, J gene, CDR3 protein. D genes are given only for firm matches.

v_gene: TRBV6-5
len: 14
d_gene: NA
j_gene: TRBJ2-5
CDR3aa: CASSFAGAEETQYF

v_gene: TRBV28
len: 13
d_gene: NA
j_gene: TRBJ2-3
CDR3aa: CASRVDISDTQYF

v_gene: TRBV5-1
len: 17
d_gene: NA
j_gene: TRBJ2-3
CDR3aa: CASSWRTGISSTDTQYF

v_gene: TRBV7-9
len: 15
d_gene: TRBD1
j_gene: TRBJ1-1
CDR3aa: CASSFETGGLTEAFF

v_gene: TRBV5-6
len: 13
d_gene: NA
j_gene: TRBJ2-1
CDR3aa: CASPEGRHNEQFF

v_gene: TRBV7-2
len: 16
d_gene: TRBD1
j_gene: TRBJ2-3
CDR3aa: CASSHPGTGGADTQYF

v_gene: TRBV4-2
len: 16
d_gene: NA
j_gene: TRBJ1-4
CDR3aa: CASSLAQGRQGEKLFF

v_gene: TRBV20-1
len: 18
d_gene: NA
j_gene: TRBJ2-3
CDR3aa: CSARAPPGSGPSTDTQYF

v_gene: TRBV28
len: 15
d_gene: NA
j_gene: TRBJ2-1
CDR3aa: CASSPGPRDFNEQFF

v_gene: TRBV20-1
len: 10
d_gene: NA
j_gene: TRBJ1-1
CDR3aa: CSAGDTEAFF

v_gene: TRBV7-8
len: 14
d_gene: TRBD2
j_gene: TRBJ2-4
CDR3aa: CASSLEMAGGIQYF

v_gene: TRBV12-3/TRBV12-4
len: 17
d_gene: TRBD1
j_gene: TRBJ2-3
CDR3aa: CASSSSPGTAATDTQYF

v_gene: TRBV6-2/TRBV6-3
len: 16
d_gene: NA
j_gene: TRBJ1-1
CDR3aa: CASSWAVQTRLTEAFF

v_gene: TRBV7-2
len: 17
d_gene: TRBD2
j_gene: TRBJ2-5
CDR3aa: CASSLLAGGLAQETQYF

v_gene: TRBV20-1
len: 15
d_gene: TRBD2
j_gene: TRBJ2-1
CDR3aa: CSARDLTSGVFEQFF

v_gene: TRBV11-3
len: 16
d_gene: NA
j_gene: TRBJ2-1
CDR3aa: CASSLRSGKTAGEQFF

v_gene: TRBV20-1
len: 14
d_gene: TRBD1
j_gene: TRBJ1-4
CDR3aa: CSARPGQINEKLFF

v_gene: TRBV5-6
len: 16
d_gene: NA
j_gene: TRBJ1-5
CDR3aa: CASSKKTSGYSQPQHF

v_gene: TRBV2
len: 13
d_gene: NA
j_gene: TRBJ2-1
CDR3aa: CASSQNQGGEQFF